The 14 T cell receptor beta chains below come from one sample, sequenced in a study of blood T cell repertoires in COVID-19. Clones were read by immunoSEQ multiplex PCR, and TCRdb kept only the in-frame ones, dropping some. The sample lists under 250,000 clones, 85% seen once, with about 5.1% in the top ten. Sequencing was performed on peripheral blood. The receptors derive from a man aged 50-60 years with COVID-19, enrolled during active disease.

The chain uses TRBV20-1 and TRBJ1-2; the D is unclear. The CDR3 is 10 residues long. Germline loops: CDR1 DFQATT, CDR2 SNEGSKA (reference sequence). The V gene lost 7 bases and the J gene lost 8 bases, with 11 bases spanning the gap. This chain's CDR3 is CSVREYGYTF. DNA of the CDR3: TGCAGTGTCCGAGAATACGGCTACACCTTC.

The chain recombines TRBV2 with TRBJ1-4; 9 nucleotides match TRBD1. This CDR3 comprises 16 residues. From germline, CDR1 is SNHLY and CDR2 FYNNEI. Unmatched junction bases numbered 5, after V lost 6 bases and J lost 0 bases. CDR3: CASSPGQGATNEKLFF. CDR3 sequence (DNA): TGTGCCAGCAGCCCGGGACAGGGAGCAACTAATGAAAAACTGTTTTTT.

V usage is TRBV28 and J usage is TRBJ1-5; TRBD1 is a possible D gene (5 bases). Trimming left V 10 bases short and J 4 bases short, with 14 bases between. This CDR3 contains 13 residues. Germline V gives CDR1 MDHEN, CDR2 SYDVKM. The CDR3 bases are TGTGCCACCAGCATCAGGGTTAATCAGCCCCAGCATTTT. Translation: CATSIRVNQPQHF.

The chain carries TRBV2 and TRBJ1-5, with a weak D call TRBD1 (5 bases). Germline V gene lookup returns CDR1 SNHLY and CDR2 FYNNEI. The CDR3 runs to 15 residues. The V end lost 0 bases, the J end lost 7 bases, and 13 bases lay between the germline ends. The CDR3, as DNA: TGTGCCAGCAGTGAAGCCGTCGCCAGGGTACAGCCCCAGCATTTT. The encoded protein is CASSEAVARVQPQHF.

V and J are TRBV29-1 and TRBJ2-5; 7 nucleotides line up with TRBD1. Germline lookup yields CDR1 SQVTM and CDR2 ANQGSEA. The CDR3 is 13 residues long. The V segment lost 3 bases and the J segment 0 bases; nucleotides outside the gene matches: 1. The chain's CDR3 is CSVDTGDQETQYF. The CDR3 nucleotides are TGCAGCGTTGACACAGGGGACCAAGAGACCCAGTACTTC.

This chain connects TRBV6-1 to TRBJ1-1, with 7 bases fitting TRBD1. V dropped 0 bases and J dropped 5; count of bases not matched to a gene: 18. Germline V gene lookup returns CDR1 MNHNS and CDR2 SASEGT. The CDR3 is 19 amino acids. The CDR3 reads CASSEAVFISGQRGTEAFF. CDR3 bases: TGTGCCAGCAGTGAAGCGGTTTTCATATCGGGACAGAGGGGAACTGAAGCTTTCTTT.

In this sample, this clone turned up once. The chain is built from TRBV4-1 and TRBJ2-7, with 8 bases matching TRBD1. Trimming took 4 bases from V and 1 from J; bases not matched to a gene: 3. Germline V gene lookup returns CDR1 MGHRA and CDR2 YSYEKL. CDR3 length: 14 amino acids. CDR3 nucleotides: TGCGCCAGCAGCCCCGGGACAGGATCCTACGAGCAGTACTTC. Translation: CASSPGTGSYEQYF.

The V call is TRBV5-1, the J call TRBJ2-3; D gene uncertain. Trimming removed 3 bases at V and 12 bases at J, with 17 bases between. The CDR3 consists of 13 residues. In germline, CDR1 is SGHRS, CDR2 YFSETQ. DNA of the CDR3: TGCGCCAGCAGCTCGAACTCTAGAGGCCCCCAGTATTTT. Encoded protein: CASSSNSRGPQYF.

This sequence joins TRBV15 and TRBJ1-1; the D gene is possibly TRBD1 (5 bases). CDR1 and CDR2 from the germline V gene are LNHNV and YYDKDF (reference sequence). V lost 1 base to trimming and J lost 2 bases, with 14 bases between them. This CDR3 comprises 16 residues. CDR3 DNA: TGTGCCACCAGCAGAGGTCGATGGGGGGGAAACACTGAAGCTTTCTTT. As protein: CATSRGRWGGNTEAFF.

A few counts support this clone. The CDR3 sequence: CASSQLGRGDGEQYF. CDR3 nucleotide sequence: TGTGCCAGCAGCCAGCTAGGGCGGGGGGACGGCGAGCAGTACTTC. V and J are TRBV14 and TRBJ2-7, with 8 nucleotides matching TRBD2. With V trimmed by 3 bases and J by 6 bases, 10 bases remained unmatched. This CDR3 spans 15 amino acids. Germline-derived CDR1 and CDR2 are SGHDN and FVKESK.

The CDR3 spells CASSRGGARSPLHF. The CDR3 DNA reads TGTGCCAGCTCTCGGGGGGGGGCCCGATCACCCCTCCACTTT. V gene TRBV6-4 combines with J gene TRBJ1-6, with a weak D call TRBD1 (6 bases). CDR1 is MRHNA and CDR2 is SNTAGT in the germline V gene. V was cut by 8 bases and J by 10 bases, with 18 bases left in between. The CDR3 sequence is 14 residues long.

The V call is TRBV5-1, the J call TRBJ1-4; no clear D gene. Germline V gene data show CDR1 as SGHRS and CDR2 as YFSETQ. Between the trimmed V and J ends, which lost 6 bases and 7 bases, there was a span of 13 bases. The CDR3 consists of 13 residues. CDR3 region: CASTDRTGEKLFF. The CDR3 DNA reads as TGCGCCAGCACCGATCGCACGGGTGAAAAACTGTTTTTT.

This clone has just one count. The CDR3 DNA reads TGCGCCAGCAGCCGGGCAAACGTGGACAGTCAAACCATGAACACTGAAGCTTTCTTT. Translation: CASSRANVDSQTMNTEAFF. The rearrangement uses TRBV4-3 and TRBJ1-1; a possible D gene is TRBD1 (6 bases). V lost 4 bases to trimming and J lost 0 bases, with 24 bases between them. Per the germline V gene, CDR1 is LGHNA and CDR2 is YSLEER. The CDR3 has 19 residues.

The chain carries TRBV19 and TRBJ1-1; 8 bases line up with TRBD1. Germline CDR1 LNHDA, CDR2 SQIVND (reference sequence). Germline trimming cut 6 bases from V and 1 base from J; bases unmatched to any gene: 13. The CDR3 extends over 17 amino acids. CDR3 nucleotide sequence: TGTGCCAGTAGCCAACAGGGGGTGCCTGTAGCGAACACTGAAGCTTTCTTT. Protein sequence: CASSQQGVPVANTEAFF.